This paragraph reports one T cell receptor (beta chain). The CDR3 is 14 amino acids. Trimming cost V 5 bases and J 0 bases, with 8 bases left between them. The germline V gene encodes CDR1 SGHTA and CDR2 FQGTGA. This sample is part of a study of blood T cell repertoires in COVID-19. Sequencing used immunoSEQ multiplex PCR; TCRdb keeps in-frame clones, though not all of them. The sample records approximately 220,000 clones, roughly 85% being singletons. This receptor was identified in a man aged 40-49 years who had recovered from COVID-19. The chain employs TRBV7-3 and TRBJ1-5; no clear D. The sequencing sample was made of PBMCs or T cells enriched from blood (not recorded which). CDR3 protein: CASSRLYSNQPQHF. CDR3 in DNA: TGTGCCAGCAGCCGCCTCTATAGCAATCAGCCCCAGCATTTT.